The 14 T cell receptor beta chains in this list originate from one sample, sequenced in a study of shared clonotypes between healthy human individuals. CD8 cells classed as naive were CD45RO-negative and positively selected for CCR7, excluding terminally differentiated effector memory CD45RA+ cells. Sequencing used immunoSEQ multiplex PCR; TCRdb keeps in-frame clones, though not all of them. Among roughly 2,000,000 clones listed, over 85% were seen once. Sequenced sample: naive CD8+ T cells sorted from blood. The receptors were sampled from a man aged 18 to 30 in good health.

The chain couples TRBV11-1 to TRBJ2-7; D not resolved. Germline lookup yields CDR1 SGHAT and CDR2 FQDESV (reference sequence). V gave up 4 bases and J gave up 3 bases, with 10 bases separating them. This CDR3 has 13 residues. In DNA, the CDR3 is TGTGCCAGCAGCTCCACCACGGTCTACGAGCAGTACTTC. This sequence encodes CASSSTTVYEQYF.

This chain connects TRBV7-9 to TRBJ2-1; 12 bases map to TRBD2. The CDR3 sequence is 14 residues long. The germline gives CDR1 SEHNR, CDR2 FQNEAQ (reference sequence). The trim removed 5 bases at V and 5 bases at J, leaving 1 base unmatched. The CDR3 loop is CASSRTSGDNEQFF. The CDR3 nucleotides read TGTGCCAGCAGCAGGACTAGCGGGGACAATGAGCAGTTCTTC.

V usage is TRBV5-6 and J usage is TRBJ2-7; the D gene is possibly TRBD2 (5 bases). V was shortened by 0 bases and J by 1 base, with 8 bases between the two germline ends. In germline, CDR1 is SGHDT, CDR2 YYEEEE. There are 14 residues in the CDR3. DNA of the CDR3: TGTGCCAGCAGCTTGGAAGCGGCATCCTACGAGCAGTACTTC. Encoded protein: CASSLEAASYEQYF.

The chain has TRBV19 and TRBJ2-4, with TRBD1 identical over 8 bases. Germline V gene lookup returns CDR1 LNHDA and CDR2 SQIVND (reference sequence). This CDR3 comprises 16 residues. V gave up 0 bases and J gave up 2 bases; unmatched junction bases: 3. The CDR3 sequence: CASSIDGQGPKNIQYF. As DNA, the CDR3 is TGTGCCAGTAGTATAGATGGACAGGGCCCCAAAAACATTCAGTACTTC.

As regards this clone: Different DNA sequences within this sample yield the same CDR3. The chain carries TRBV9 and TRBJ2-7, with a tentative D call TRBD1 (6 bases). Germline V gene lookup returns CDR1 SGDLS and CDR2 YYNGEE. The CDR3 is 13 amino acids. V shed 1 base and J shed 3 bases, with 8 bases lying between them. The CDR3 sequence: CASSVSGDYEQYF. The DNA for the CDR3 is TGTGCCAGCAGCGTATCAGGGGACTACGAGCAGTACTTC.

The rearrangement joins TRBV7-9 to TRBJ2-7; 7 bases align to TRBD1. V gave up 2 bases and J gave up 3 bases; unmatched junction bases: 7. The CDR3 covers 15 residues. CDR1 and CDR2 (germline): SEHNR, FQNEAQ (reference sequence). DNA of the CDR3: TGTGCCAGCAGCTTAAGGGATGGGACAGTCTACGAGCAGTACTTC. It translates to CASSLRDGTVYEQYF.

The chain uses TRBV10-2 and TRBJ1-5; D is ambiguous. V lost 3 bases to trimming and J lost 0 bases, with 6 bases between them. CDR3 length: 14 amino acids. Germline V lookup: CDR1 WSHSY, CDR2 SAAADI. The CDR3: CASSEMGSNQPQHF. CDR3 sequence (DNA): TGCGCCAGCAGTGAAATGGGTAGCAATCAGCCCCAGCATTTT.

This CDR3 reads CASSVDGTHEKLFF. The CDR3 DNA follows: TGTGCCAGCAGCGTCGACGGGACACACGAAAAACTGTTTTTT. The V and J genes are TRBV9 and TRBJ1-4, with a possible D match to TRBD1 (6 bases). The CDR3 sequence is 14 residues long. CDR1 is SGDLS and CDR2 is YYNGEE in the germline V gene. V was cut by 2 bases and J by 8 bases, with 13 bases left in between.

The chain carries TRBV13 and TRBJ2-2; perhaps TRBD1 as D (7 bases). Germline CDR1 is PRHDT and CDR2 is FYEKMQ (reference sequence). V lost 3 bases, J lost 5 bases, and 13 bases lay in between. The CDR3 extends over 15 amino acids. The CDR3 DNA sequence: TGTGCCAGCAGCTTCCAGGGGGGTGATACCGGGGAGCTGTTTTTT. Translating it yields CASSFQGGDTGELFF.

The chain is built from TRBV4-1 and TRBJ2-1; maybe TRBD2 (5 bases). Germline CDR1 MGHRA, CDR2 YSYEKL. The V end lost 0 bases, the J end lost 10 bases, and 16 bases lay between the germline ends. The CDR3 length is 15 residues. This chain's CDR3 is CASSQDPFTRAEQFF. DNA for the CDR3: TGCGCCAGCAGCCAAGATCCATTCACGAGGGCAGAGCAGTTCTTC.

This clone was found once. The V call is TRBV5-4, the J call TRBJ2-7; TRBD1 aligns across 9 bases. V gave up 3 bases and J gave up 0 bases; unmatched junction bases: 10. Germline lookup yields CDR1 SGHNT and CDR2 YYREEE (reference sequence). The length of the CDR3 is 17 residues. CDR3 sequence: CASSYQIGQGFSYEQYF. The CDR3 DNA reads TGTGCCAGCAGCTATCAGATCGGACAGGGGTTCTCCTACGAGCAGTACTTC. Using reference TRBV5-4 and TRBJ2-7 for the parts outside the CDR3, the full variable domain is ETGVTQSPTHLIKTRGQQVTLRCSSQSGHNTVSWYQQALGQGPQFIFQYYREEENGRGNFPPRFSGLQFPNYSSELNVNALELDDSALYLCASSYQIGQGFSYEQYFGPGTRLTVT.

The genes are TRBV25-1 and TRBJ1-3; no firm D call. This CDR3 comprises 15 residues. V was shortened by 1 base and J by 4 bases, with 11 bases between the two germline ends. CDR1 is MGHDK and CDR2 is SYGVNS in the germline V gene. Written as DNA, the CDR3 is TGTGCCAGCAGTGAATGGTGGGCGGCGGGAAACACCATATATTTT. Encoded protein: CASSEWWAAGNTIYF.

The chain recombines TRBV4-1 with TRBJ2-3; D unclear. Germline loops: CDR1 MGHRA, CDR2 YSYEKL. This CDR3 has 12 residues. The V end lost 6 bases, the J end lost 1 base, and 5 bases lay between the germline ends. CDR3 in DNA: TGCGCCAGCAGTCTCGGCACAGATACGCAGTATTTT. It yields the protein CASSLGTDTQYF.

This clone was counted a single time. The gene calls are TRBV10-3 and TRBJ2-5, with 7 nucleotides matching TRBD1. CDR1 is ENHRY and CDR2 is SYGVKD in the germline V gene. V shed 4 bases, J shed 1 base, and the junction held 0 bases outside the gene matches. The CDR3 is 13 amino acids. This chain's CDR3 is CAISAGGQETQYF. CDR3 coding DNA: TGTGCCATCAGTGCAGGGGGCCAAGAGACCCAGTACTTC.